Presented here are 3 T cell receptor beta chains from one specimen sequenced in a study of blood T cell repertoires in COVID-19. Clones were read by immunoSEQ multiplex PCR, and TCRdb kept only the in-frame ones, dropping some. The repertoire includes 55,000 to 80,000 clones, about 83% of them detected once, and over 4.5% sits in the top ten. The source material was peripheral blood. These receptors were collected from a man aged 45-60 years with active COVID-19.

In its sample, this clone was seen once. The chain has TRBV7-3 and TRBJ2-3; 10 bases agree with TRBD2. The CDR3 is made up of 16 amino acids. From germline, CDR1 is SGHTA and CDR2 FQGTGA. V dropped 2 bases and J dropped 6; count of bases not matched to a gene: 8. CDR3 nucleotide sequence: TGTGCCAGCAGCTTACAAAGCGGGGGGGCATGGGATACGCAGTATTTT. Translating it yields CASSLQSGGAWDTQYF.

J is TRBJ2-1 and V is TRBV5-4, with 9 positions matching TRBD1. Germline trimming cut 0 bases from V and 2 bases from J; bases unmatched to any gene: 0. The CDR3 runs to 15 residues. Germline V gives CDR1 SGHNT, CDR2 YYREEE (reference sequence). This CDR3 reads CASSLDRGPYNEQFF. In DNA, the CDR3 is TGTGCCAGCAGCTTGGACAGGGGGCCCTACAATGAGCAGTTCTTC.

This clone was seen more than once but under ten times. The chain employs TRBV18 and TRBJ2-1; 12 nucleotides line up with TRBD2. The V gene's germline CDR1 is KGHSH and CDR2 LQKENI. Trimming removed 3 bases from V and 4 bases from J; junction bases left unmatched: 7. There are 17 residues in the CDR3. CDR3 in amino acids: CASSPPTSGGLYNEQFF. The CDR3 DNA sequence: TGTGCCAGCTCACCGCCGACTAGCGGGGGACTTTACAATGAGCAGTTCTTC.